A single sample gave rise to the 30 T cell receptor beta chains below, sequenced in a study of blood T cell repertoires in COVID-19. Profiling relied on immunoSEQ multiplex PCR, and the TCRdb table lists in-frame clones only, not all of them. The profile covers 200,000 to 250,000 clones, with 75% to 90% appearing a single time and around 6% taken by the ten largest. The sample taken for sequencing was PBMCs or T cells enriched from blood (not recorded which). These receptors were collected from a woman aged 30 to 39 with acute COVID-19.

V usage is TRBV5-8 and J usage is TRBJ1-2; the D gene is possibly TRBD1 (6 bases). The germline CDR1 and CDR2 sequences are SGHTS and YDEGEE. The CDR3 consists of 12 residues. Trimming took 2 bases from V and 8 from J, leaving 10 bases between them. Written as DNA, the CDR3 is TGTGCCAGCAGCTTTGACAGGCGGGGCTACACCTTC. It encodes CASSFDRRGYTF.

Written as DNA, the CDR3 is TGCGCCAGCAGCCAAAATAGGGGCGGGACTGGGGCCAACGTCCTGACTTTC. Translating it yields CASSQNRGGTGANVLTF. The rearrangement uses TRBV4-3 and TRBJ2-6, with a possible D match to TRBD2 (6 bases). V lost 2 bases and J lost 2, with 13 bases in between. This CDR3 is built from 17 residues. Germline CDR1 is LGHNA and CDR2 is YSLEER.

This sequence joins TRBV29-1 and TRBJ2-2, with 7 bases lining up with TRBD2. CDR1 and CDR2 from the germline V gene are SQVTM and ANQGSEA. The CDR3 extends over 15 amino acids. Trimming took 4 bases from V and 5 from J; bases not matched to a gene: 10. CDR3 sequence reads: CSVVVGGVRTGELFF. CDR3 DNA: TGCAGCGTTGTGGTTGGGGGGGTCCGTACCGGGGAGCTGTTTTTT.

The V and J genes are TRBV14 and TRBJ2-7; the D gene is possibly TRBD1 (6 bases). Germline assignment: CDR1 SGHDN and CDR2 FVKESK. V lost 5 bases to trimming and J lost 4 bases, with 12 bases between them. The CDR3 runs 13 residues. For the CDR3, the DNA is TGTGCCAGCAGCAGAAGCGACAGGTACGAGCAGTACTTC. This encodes CASSRSDRYEQYF.

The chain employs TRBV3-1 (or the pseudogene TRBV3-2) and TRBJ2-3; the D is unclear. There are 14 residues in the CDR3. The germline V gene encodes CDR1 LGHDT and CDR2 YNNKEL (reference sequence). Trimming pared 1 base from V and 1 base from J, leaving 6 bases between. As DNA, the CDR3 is TGTGCCAGCAGCCAAGGGAGACGCACAGATACGCAGTATTTT. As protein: CASSQGRRTDTQYF.

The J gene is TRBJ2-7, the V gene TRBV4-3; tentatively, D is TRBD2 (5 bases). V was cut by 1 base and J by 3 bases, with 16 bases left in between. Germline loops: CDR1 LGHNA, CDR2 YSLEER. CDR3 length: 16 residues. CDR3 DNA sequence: TGCGCCAGCAGCCAAGCACGGCTAGCCAACGACTACGAGCAGTACTTC. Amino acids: CASSQARLANDYEQYF.

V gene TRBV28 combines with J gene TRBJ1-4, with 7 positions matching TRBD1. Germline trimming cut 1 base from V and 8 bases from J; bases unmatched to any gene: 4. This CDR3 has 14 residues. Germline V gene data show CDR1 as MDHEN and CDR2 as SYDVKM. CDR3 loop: CASSLSGGREKLFF. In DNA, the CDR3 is TGTGCCAGCAGTTTATCAGGGGGAAGGGAAAAACTGTTTTTT.

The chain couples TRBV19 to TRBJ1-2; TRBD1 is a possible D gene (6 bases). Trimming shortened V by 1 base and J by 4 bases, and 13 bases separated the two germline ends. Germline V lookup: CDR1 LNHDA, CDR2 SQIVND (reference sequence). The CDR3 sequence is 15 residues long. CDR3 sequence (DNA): TGTGCCAGTAGTATAGTGCGACAGGAACTCTATGGCTACACCTTC. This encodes CASSIVRQELYGYTF.

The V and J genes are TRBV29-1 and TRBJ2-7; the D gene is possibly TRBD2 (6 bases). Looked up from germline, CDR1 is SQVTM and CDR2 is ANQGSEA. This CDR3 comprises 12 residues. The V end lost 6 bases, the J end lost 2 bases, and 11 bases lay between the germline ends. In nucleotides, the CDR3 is TGCAGCGTCCGGACTATGCCCTACGAGCAGTACTTC. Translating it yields CSVRTMPYEQYF.

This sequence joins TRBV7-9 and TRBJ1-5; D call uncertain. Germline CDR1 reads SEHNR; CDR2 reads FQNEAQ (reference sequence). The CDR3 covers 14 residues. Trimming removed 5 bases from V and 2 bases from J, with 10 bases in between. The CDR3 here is CASSPNLGNQPQHF. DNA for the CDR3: TGTGCCAGCAGCCCGAACTTGGGCAATCAGCCCCAGCATTTT.

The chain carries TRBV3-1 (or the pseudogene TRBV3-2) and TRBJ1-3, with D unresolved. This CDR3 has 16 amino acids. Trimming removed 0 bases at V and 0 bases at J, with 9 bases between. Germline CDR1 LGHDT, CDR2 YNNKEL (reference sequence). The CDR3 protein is CASSQEELFSGNTIYF. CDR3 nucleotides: TGTGCCAGCAGCCAAGAGGAGCTGTTCTCTGGAAACACCATATATTTT.

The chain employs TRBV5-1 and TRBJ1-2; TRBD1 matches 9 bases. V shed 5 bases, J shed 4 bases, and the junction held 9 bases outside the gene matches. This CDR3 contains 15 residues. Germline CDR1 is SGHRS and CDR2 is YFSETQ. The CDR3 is CASSERTGEAYGYTF. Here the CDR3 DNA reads TGCGCCAGCAGTGAACGGACAGGGGAGGCCTATGGCTACACCTTC.

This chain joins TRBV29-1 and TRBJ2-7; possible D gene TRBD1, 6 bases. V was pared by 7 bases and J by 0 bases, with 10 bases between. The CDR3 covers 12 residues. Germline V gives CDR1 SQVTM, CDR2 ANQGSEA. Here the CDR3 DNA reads TGCAGCGCCCGGGACACCTCCTACGAGCAGTACTTC. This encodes CSARDTSYEQYF.

The DNA for the CDR3 is TGTGCCAGTAGTATAGAAGGCGGGAGCTATGAGCAGTTCTTC. Protein sequence: CASSIEGGSYEQFF. This rearrangement joins TRBV19 to TRBJ2-1, with 7 bases fitting TRBD2. This CDR3 has 14 residues. Germline lookup yields CDR1 LNHDA and CDR2 SQIVND (reference sequence). J lost 8 bases, V lost 0 bases, and 4 bases had no gene match. Combining the CDR3 with reference TRBV19 and TRBJ2-1 gives the whole variable domain DGGITQSPKYLFRKEGQNVTLSCEQNLNHDAMYWYRQDPGQGLRLIYYSQIVNDFQKGDIAEGYSVSREKKESFPLTVTSAQKNPTAFYLCASSIEGGSYEQFFGPGTRLTVL.

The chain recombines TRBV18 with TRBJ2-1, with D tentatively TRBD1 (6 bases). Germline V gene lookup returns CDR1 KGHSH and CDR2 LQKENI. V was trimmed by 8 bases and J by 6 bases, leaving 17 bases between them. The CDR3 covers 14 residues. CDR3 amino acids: CASHMEQGSNEQFF. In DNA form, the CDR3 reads TGTGCCAGCCACATGGAGCAGGGGAGCAATGAGCAGTTCTTC.

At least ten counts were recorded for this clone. CDR3 sequence (DNA): TGTGCCAGCAGTGAAGAGCGGGCACCCCTCCACTTT. Translating it yields CASSEERAPLHF. The V call is TRBV6-1, the J call TRBJ1-6, with D uncertain. The CDR3 runs to 12 residues. V dropped 1 base and J dropped 11 bases, with 6 bases sitting between them. Germline lookup yields CDR1 MNHNS and CDR2 SASEGT.

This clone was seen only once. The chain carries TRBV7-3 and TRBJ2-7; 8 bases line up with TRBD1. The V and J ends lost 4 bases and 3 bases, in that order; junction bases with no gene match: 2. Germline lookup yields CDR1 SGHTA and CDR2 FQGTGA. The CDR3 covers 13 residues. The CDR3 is CASSSDRGYEQYF. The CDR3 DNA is TGTGCCAGCAGCTCCGACAGGGGCTACGAGCAGTACTTC.

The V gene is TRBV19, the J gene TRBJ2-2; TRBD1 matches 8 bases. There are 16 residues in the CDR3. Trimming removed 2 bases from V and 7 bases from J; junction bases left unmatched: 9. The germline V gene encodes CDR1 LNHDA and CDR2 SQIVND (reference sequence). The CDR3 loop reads CASSILARGRGGELFF. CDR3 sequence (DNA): TGTGCCAGTAGTATATTGGCCAGGGGGCGCGGCGGGGAGCTGTTTTTT.

CDR3 region: CASSGTGGAWSYGYTF. The DNA for the CDR3 is TGTGCCAGCAGTGGTACAGGGGGGGCTTGGAGCTATGGCTACACCTTC. This chain joins TRBV28 and TRBJ1-2; the match to TRBD1 covers 8 bases. Germline values: CDR1 MDHEN, CDR2 SYDVKM. The V segment lost 5 bases and the J segment 4 bases; nucleotides outside the gene matches: 12. This CDR3 contains 16 residues.

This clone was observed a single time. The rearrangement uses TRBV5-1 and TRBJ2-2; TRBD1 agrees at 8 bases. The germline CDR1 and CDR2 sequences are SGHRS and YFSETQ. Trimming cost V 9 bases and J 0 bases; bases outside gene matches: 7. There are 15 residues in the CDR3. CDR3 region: CATRPTGANTGELFF. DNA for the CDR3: TGCGCCACCCGACCGACAGGGGCGAACACCGGGGAGCTGTTTTTT. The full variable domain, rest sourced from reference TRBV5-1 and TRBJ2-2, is KAGVTQTPRYLIKTRGQQVTLSCSPISGHRSVSWYQQTPGQGLQFLFEYFSETQRNKGNFPGRFSGRQFSNSRSEMNVSTLELGDSALYLCATRPTGANTGELFFGEGSRLTVL.

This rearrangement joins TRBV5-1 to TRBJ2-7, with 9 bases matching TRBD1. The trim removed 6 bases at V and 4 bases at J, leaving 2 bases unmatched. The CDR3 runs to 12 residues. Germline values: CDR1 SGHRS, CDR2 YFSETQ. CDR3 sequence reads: CASTGQGYEQYF. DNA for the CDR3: TGCGCCAGCACAGGACAGGGGTACGAGCAGTACTTC.

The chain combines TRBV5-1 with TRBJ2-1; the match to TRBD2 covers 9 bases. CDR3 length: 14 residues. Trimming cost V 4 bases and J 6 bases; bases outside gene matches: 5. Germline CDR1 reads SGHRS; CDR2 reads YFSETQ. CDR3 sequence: CASSPGLAGNEQFF. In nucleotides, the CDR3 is TGCGCCAGCAGCCCGGGACTAGCTGGCAATGAGCAGTTCTTC.

This chain's CDR3 is CASSATQGADTQYF. CDR3 coding DNA: TGTGCCAGCAGCGCGACACAGGGGGCGGATACGCAGTATTTT. This rearrangement joins TRBV7-2 to TRBJ2-3; TRBD1 matches 9 bases. The length of the CDR3 is 14 residues. Trimming at V came to 5 bases and at J to 6 bases, leaving 6 bases not matched to a gene. CDR1 is SGHTA, CDR2 FQGNSA, per germline.

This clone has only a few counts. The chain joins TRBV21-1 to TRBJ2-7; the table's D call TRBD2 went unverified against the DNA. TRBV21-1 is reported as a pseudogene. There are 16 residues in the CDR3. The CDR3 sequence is CASSKSHETSFYEQYF. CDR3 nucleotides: TGTGCCAGCAGCAAATCTCATGAGACTAGCTTCTACGAGCAGTACTTC.

The CDR3 sequence: CASSYGAGDQFF. The CDR3 bases are TGTGCCAGCAGTTACGGAGCGGGAGATCAGTTCTTC. The rearrangement links TRBV6-5 to TRBJ2-1; 8 bases are a match to TRBD2. CDR3 length: 12 residues. The V gene's germline CDR1 is MNHEY and CDR2 SVGAGI. Losses at the gene ends were 2 bases for V and 13 bases for J; bases not matched to a gene: 4.

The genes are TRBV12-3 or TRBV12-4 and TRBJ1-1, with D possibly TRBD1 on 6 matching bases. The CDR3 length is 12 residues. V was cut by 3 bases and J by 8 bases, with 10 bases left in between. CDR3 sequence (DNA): TGTGCCAGCAGTTTTGGACAGCACGAAGCTTTCTTT. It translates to CASSFGQHEAFF.

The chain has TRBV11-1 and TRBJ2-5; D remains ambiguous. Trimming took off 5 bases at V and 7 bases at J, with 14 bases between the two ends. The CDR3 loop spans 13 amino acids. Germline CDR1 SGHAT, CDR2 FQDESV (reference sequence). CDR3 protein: CASSRRPAGTQYF. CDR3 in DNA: TGTGCCAGCAGCCGCCGCCCCGCCGGGACCCAGTACTTC.

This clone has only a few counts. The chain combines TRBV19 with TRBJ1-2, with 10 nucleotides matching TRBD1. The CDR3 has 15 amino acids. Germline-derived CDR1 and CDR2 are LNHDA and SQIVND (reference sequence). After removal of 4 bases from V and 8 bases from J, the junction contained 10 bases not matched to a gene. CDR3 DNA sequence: TGTGCCAGTAGTAGCGCCTGGCGGGACAGGGGCGGCTACACCTTC. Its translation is CASSSAWRDRGGYTF. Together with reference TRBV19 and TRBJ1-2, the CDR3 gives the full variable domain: DGGITQSPKYLFRKEGQNVTLSCEQNLNHDAMYWYRQDPGQGLRLIYYSQIVNDFQKGDIAEGYSVSREKKESFPLTVTSAQKNPTAFYLCASSSAWRDRGGYTFGSGTRLTVV.

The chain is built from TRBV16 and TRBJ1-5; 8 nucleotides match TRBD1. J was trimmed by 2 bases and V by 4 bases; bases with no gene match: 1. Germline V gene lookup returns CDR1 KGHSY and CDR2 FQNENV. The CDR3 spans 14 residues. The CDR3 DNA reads TGTGCCAGCAGCCTGACAGGGGGCAATCAGCCCCAGCATTTT. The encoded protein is CASSLTGGNQPQHF.

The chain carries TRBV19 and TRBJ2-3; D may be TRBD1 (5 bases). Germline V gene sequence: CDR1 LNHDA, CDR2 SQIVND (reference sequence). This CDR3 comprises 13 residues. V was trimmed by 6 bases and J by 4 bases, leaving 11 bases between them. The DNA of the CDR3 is TGTGCCAGTAGCATATCAGGGCCAGATACGCAGTATTTT. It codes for CASSISGPDTQYF.